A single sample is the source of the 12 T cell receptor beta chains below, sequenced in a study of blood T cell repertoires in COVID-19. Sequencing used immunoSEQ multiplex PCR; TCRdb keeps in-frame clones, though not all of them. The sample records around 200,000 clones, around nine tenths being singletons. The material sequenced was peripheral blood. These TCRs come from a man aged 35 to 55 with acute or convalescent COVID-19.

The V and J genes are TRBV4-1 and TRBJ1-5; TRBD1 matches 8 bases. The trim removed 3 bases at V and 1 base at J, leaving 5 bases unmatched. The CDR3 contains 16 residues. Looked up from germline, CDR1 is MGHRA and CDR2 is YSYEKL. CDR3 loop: CASSQRTGTSNQPQHF. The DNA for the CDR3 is TGCGCCAGCAGCCAGCGGACAGGGACAAGCAATCAGCCCCAGCATTTT.

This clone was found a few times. This chain's CDR3 is CASSTQAPQETQYF. CDR3 nucleotides: TGTGCCAGTAGTACACAGGCTCCCCAAGAGACCCAGTACTTC. The chain has TRBV19 and TRBJ2-5, with D tentatively TRBD1 (5 bases). CDR1 and CDR2 from the germline V gene are LNHDA and SQIVND (reference sequence). V was cut by 4 bases and J by 1 base, with 10 bases left in between. CDR3 length: 14 amino acids.

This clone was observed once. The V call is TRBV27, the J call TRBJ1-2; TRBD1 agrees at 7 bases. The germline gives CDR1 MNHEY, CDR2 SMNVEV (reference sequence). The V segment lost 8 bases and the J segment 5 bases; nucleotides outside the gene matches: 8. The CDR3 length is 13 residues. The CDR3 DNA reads TGTGCCAGCGCAGAGACAGGGTCGTATGGCTACACCTTC. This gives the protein CASAETGSYGYTF.

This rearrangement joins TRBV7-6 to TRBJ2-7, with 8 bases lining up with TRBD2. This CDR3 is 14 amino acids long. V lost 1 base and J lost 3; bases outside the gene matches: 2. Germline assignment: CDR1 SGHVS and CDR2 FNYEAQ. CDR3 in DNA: TGTGCCAGCAGCTTAGAGCGGGAGCACTACGAGCAGTACTTC. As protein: CASSLEREHYEQYF.

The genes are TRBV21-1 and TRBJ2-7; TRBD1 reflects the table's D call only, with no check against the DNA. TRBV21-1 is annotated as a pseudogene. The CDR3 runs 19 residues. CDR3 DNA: TGTGCCAGCAGCAAAGGCAGGGCGCCAGTTCACTCCAGACTCTACGAGCAGTACTTC. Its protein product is CASSKGRAPVHSRLYEQYF.

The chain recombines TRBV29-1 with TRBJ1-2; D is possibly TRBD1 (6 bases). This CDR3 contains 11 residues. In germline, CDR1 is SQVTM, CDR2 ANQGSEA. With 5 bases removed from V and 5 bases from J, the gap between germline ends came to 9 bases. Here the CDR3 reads CSVMGAYGYTF. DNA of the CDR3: TGCAGCGTTATGGGGGCTTATGGCTACACCTTC.

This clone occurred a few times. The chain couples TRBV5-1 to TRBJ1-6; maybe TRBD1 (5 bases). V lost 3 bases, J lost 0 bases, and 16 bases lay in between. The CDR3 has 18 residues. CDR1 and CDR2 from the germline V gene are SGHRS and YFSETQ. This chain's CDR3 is CASSSTPQENSYNSPLHF. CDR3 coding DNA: TGCGCCAGCAGCTCCACTCCACAGGAAAACTCCTATAATTCACCCCTCCACTTT.

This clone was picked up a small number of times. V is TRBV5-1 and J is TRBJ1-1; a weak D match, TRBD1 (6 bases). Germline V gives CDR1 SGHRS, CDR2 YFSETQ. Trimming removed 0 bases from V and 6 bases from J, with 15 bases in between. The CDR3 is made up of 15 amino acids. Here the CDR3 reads CASSLGFTGYPEAFF. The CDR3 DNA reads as TGCGCCAGCAGCTTGGGCTTTACAGGGTACCCTGAAGCTTTCTTT.

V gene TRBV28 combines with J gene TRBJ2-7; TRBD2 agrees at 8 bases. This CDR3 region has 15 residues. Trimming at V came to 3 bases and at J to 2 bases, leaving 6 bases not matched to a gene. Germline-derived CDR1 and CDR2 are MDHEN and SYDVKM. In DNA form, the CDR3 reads TGTGCCAGCAGTTTTGGCGGGACTAGTCCCTACGAGCAGTACTTC. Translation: CASSFGGTSPYEQYF.

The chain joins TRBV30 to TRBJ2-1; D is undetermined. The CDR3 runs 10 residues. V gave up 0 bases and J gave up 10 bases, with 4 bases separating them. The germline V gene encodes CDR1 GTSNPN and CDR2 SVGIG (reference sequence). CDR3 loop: CAWSVLEQFF. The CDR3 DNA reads TGTGCCTGGAGTGTACTAGAGCAGTTCTTC. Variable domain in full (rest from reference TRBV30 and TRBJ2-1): SQTIHQWPATLVQPVGSPLSLECTVEGTSNPNLYWYRQAAGRGLQLLFYSVGIGQISSEVPQNLSASRPQDRQFILSSKKLLLSDSGFYLCAWSVLEQFFGPGTRLTVL.

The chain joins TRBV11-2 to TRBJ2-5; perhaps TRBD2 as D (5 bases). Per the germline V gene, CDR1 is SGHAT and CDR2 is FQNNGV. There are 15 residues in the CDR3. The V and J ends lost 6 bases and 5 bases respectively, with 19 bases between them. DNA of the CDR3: TGTGCCAGCAGGCCGAGGGCGAGGCCCGCGGAGACCCAGTACTTC. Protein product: CASRPRARPAETQYF. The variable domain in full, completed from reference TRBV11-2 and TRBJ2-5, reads EAGVAQSPRYKIIEKRQSVAFWCNPISGHATLYWYQQILGQGPKLLIQFQNNGVVDDSQLPKDRFSAERLKGVDSTLKIQPAKLEDSAVYLCASRPRARPAETQYFGPGTRLLVL.

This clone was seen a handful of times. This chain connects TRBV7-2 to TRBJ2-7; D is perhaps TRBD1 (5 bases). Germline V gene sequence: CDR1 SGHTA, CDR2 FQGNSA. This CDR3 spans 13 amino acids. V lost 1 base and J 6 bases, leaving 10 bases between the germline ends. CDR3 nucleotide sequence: TGTGCCAGCAGCTTAGTGACAGTCGGCGAGCAGTACTTC. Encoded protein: CASSLVTVGEQYF.